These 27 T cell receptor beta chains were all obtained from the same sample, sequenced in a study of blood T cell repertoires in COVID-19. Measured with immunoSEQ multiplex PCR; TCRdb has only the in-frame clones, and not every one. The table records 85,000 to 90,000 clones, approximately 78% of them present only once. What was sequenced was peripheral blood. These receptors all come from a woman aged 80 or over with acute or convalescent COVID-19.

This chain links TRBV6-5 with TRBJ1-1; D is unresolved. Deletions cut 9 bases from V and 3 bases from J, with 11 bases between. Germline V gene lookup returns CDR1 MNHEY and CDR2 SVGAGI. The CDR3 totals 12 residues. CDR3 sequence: CASWRRDTEAFF. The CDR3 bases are TGTGCCAGTTGGAGACGGGACACTGAAGCTTTCTTT.

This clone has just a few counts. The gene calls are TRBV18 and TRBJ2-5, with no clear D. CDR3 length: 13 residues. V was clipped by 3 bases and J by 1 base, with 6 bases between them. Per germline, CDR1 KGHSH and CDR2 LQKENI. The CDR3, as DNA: TGTGCCAGCTCACCGTTCAGCCAAGAGACCCAGTACTTC. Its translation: CASSPFSQETQYF.

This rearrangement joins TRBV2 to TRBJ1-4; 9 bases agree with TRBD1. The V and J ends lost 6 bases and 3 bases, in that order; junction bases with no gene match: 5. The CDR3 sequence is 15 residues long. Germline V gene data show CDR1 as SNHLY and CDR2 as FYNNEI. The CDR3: CASRPQGAANEKLFF. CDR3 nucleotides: TGTGCCAGCAGACCACAGGGGGCGGCTAATGAAAAACTGTTTTTT.

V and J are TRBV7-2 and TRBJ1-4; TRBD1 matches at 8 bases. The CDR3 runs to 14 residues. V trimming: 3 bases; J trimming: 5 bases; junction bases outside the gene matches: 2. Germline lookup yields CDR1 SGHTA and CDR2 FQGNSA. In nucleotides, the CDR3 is TGTGCCAGCAGCTTCGGGACAGGCAATGAAAAACTGTTTTTT. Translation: CASSFGTGNEKLFF.

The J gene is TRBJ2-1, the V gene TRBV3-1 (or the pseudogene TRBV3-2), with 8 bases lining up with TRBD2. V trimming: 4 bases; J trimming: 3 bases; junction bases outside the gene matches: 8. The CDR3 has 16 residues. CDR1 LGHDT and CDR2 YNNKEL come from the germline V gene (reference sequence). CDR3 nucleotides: TGTGCCAGCAGCCCGCCCACTAGCGGAAGCTACAATGAGCAGTTCTTC. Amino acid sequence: CASSPPTSGSYNEQFF.

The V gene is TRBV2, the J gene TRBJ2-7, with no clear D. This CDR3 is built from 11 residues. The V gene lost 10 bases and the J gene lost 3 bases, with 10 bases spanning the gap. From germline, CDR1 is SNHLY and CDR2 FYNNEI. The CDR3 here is CATSRDYEQYF. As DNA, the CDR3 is TGTGCCACCTCCCGCGACTACGAGCAGTACTTC. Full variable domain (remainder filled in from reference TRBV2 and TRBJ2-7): EPEVTQTPSHQVTQMGQEVILRCVPISNHLYFYWYRQILGQKVEFLVSFYNNEISEKSEIFDDQFSVERPDGSNFTLKIRSTKLEDSAMYFCATSRDYEQYFGPGTRLTVT.

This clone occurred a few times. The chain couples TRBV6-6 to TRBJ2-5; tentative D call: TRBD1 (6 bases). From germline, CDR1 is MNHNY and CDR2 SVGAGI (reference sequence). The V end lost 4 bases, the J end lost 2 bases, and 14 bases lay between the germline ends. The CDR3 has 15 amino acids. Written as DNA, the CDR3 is TGTGCCAGCAGTTTCCAGGGGTCCCCTCAAGAGACCCAGTACTTC. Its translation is CASSFQGSPQETQYF.

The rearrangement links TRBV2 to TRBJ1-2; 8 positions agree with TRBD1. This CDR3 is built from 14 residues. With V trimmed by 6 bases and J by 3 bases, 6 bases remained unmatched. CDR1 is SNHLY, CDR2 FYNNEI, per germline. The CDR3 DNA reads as TGTGCCAGCAGGGCTGCACAGGGGGACTATGGCTACACCTTC. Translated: CASRAAQGDYGYTF.

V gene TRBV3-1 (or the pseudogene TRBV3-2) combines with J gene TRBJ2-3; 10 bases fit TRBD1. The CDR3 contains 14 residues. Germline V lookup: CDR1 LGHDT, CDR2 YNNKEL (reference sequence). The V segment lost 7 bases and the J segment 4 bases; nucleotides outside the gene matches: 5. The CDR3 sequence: CASTRDRGADTQYF. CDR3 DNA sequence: TGTGCCAGCACCAGGGACAGGGGTGCAGATACGCAGTATTTT.

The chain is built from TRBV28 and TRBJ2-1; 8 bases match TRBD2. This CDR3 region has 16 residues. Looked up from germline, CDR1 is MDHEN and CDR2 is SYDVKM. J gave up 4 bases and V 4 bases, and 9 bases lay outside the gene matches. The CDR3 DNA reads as TGTGCCAGCAGTTCGTTAGCGGGAAGAGTTTACAATGAGCAGTTCTTC. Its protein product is CASSSLAGRVYNEQFF.

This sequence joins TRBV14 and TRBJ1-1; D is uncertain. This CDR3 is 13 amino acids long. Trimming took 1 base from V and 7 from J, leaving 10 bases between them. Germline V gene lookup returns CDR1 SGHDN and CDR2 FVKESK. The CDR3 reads CASSQVKGGEAFF. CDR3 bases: TGTGCCAGCAGCCAAGTAAAGGGAGGTGAAGCTTTCTTT.

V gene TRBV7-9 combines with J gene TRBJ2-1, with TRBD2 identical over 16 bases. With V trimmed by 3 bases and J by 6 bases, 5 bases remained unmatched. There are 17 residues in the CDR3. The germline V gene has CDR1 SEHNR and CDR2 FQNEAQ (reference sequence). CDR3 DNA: TGTGCCAGCAGCTTTGGGACTAGCGGGAGGGTGGGCAATGAGCAGTTCTTC. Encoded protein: CASSFGTSGRVGNEQFF.

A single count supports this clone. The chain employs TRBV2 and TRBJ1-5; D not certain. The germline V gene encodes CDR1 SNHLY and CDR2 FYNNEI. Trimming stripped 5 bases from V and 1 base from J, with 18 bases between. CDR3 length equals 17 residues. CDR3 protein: CASSTRAPRGSNQPQHF. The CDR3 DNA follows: TGTGCCAGCAGTACGCGGGCCCCGAGAGGAAGCAATCAGCCCCAGCATTTT.

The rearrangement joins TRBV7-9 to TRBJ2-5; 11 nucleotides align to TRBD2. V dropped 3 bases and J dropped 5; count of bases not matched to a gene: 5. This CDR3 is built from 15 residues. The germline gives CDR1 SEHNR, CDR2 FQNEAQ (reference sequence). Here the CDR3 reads CASSLTSGVGETQYF. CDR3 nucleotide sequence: TGTGCCAGCAGCTTGACTAGCGGGGTTGGGGAGACCCAGTACTTC.

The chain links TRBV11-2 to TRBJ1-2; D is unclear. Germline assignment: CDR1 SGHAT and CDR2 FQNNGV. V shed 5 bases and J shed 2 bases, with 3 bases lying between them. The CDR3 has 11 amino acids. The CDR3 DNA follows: TGTGCCAGCAGCCAAAACTATGGCTACACCTTC. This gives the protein CASSQNYGYTF.

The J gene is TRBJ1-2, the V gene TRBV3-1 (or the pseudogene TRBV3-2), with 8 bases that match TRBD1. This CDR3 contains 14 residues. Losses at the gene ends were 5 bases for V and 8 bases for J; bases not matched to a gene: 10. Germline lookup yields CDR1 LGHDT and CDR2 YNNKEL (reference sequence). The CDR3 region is CASSFRDRTGGYTF. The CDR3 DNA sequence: TGTGCCAGCAGCTTCCGGGACAGGACTGGCGGCTACACCTTC.

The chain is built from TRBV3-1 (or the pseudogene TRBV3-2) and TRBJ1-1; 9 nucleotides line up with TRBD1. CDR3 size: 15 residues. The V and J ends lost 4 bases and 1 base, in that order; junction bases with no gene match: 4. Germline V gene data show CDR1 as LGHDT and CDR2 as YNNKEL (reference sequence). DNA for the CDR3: TGTGCCAGCAGCCTAAGGACAGGGGCGAACACTGAAGCTTTCTTT. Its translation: CASSLRTGANTEAFF.

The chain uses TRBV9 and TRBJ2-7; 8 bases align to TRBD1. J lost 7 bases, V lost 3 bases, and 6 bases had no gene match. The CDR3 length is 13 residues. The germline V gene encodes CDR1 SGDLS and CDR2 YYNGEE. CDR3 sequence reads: CASSGTGGREQYF. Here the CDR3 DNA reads TGTGCCAGCAGCGGAACAGGGGGACGAGAGCAGTACTTC.

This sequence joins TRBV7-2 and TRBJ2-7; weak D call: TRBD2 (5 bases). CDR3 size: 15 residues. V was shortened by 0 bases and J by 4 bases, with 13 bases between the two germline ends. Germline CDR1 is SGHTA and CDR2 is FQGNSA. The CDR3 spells CASSLAEGGPYEQYF. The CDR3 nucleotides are TGTGCCAGCAGCTTAGCGGAAGGCGGGCCTTACGAGCAGTACTTC.

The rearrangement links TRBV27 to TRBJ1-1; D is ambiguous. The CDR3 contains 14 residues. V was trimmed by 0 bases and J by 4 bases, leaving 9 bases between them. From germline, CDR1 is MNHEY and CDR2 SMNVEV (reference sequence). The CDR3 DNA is TGTGCCAGCAGTTTATCGGGAGGAATCACTGAAGCTTTCTTT. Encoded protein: CASSLSGGITEAFF.

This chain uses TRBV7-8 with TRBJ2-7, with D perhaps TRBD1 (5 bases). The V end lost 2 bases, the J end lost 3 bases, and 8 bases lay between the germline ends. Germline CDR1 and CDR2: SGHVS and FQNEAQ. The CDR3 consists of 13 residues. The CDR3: CASSLRGGYEQYF. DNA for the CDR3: TGTGCCAGCAGCTTAAGGGGCGGCTACGAGCAGTACTTC.

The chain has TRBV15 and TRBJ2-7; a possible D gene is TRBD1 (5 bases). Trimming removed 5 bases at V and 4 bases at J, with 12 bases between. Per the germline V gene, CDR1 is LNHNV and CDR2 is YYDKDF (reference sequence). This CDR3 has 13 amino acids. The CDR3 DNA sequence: TGTGCCACCAGCGGGATGCCAGGGTACGAGCAGTACTTC. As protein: CATSGMPGYEQYF. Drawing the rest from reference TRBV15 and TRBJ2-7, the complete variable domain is DAMVIQNPRYQVTQFGKPVTLSCSQTLNHNVMYWYQQKSSQAPKLLFHYYDKDFNNEADTPDNFQSRRPNTSFCFLDIRSPGLGDTAMYLCATSGMPGYEQYFGPGTRLTVT.

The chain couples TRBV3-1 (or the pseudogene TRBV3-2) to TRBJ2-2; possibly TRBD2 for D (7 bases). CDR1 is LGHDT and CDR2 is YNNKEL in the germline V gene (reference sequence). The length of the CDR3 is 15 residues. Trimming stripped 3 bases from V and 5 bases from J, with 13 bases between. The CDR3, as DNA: TGTGCCAGCAGCCAGAGGGGGAGGGGAACCGGGGAGCTGTTTTTT. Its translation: CASSQRGRGTGELFF.

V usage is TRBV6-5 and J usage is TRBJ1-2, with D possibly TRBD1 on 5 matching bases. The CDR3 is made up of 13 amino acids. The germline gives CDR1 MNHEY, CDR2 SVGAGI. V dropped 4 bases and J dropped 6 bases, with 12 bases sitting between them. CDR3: CASSSQGGDGYTF. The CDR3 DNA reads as TGTGCCAGCAGTTCCCAGGGTGGGGATGGCTACACCTTC.

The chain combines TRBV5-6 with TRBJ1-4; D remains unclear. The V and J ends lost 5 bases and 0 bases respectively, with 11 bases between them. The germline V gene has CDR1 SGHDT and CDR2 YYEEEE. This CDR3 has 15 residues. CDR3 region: CASSDDYTTNEKLFF. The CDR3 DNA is TGTGCCAGCAGTGATGACTACACAACTAATGAAAAACTGTTTTTT.

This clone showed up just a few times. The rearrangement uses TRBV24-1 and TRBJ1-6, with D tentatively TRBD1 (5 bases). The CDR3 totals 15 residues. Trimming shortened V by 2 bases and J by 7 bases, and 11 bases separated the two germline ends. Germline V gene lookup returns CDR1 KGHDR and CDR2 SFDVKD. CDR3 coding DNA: TGTGCCACCAGTGATTCGGGACTCAAGAATTCACCCCTCCACTTT. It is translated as CATSDSGLKNSPLHF.

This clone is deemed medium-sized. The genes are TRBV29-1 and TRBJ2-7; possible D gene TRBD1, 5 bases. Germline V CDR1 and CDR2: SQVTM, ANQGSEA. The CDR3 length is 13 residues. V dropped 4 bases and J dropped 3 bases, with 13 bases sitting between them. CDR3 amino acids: CSVGGTGFYEQYF. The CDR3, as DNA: TGCAGCGTTGGTGGTACAGGCTTCTACGAGCAGTACTTC.